This TCR beta chain came from a study of prognosis after radiotherapy for stage I lung cancer. Background on the study: Of the enrolled patients, under 15 had newly diagnosed primary stage I lung tumors, while a few had oligometastatic NSCLC following surgical resection of the primary tumor. All non-small cell lung cancer patients were considered medically inoperable.

A remark on this clonotype: The antigen remains unidentified.

Free of prior chemotherapy, radiotherapy and other malignancies, all of the patients were also node-negative on CT and PET/CT. Multiplex PCR in two rounds served to amplify TCR beta CDR3 from genomic DNA. First-round PCR used primers specific to each TRBV and TRBJ gene. TCRdb used MiXCR to reprocess the multiplex PCR reads, holding one entry per CDR3 protein. The table includes roughly 11,000 distinct CDR3 sequences, about 54% detected once. Overall study findings and caveats: Counts of unique TCR clones fell following stereotactic body radiation therapy, median approximately 10,000 versus 7,000.

Trimming at V came to 6 bases and at J to 9 bases, leaving 11 bases not matched to a gene. The CDR3 loop spans 16 amino acids. Germline values: CDR1 SNHLY, CDR2 FYNNEI. Sample: PBMCs, taken before or after stereotactic body radiation therapy (not recorded which). The clonotype comes from a donor over 45 with non-small cell lung cancer. V is TRBV2 and J is TRBJ2-2, with 12 nucleotides matching TRBD2. CDR3 nucleotide sequence: TGTGCCAGCAGACTACTAGCGGGGGGTTGTACCCGGGAGCTGTTTTTT. Its protein is CASRLLAGGCTRELFF.